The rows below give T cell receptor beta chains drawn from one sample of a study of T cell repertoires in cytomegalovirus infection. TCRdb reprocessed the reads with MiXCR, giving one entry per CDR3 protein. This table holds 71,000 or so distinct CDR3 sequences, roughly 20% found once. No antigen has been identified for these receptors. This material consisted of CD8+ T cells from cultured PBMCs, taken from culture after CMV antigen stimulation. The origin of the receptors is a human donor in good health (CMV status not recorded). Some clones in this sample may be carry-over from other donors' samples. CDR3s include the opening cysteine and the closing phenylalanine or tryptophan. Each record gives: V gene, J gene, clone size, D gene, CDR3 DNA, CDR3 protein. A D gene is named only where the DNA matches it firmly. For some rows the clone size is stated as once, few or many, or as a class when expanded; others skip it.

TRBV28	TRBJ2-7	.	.	TGTGCCAGCAGTCCCTTCGGGACGGTATCCTACGAGCAGTACTTC	CASSPFGTVSYEQYF
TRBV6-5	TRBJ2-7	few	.	TGTGCCACGACGGCGAGGGGTTCCTCGAACGAGCAGTACTTC	CATTARGSSNEQYF
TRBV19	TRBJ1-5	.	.	TGTGCCAGTAGTATCATCTCGTCCAACAATCAGCCCCAGCATTTT	CASSIISSNNQPQHF
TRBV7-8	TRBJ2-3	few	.	TGTGCCAGCAGCTCCCATCCGGCGGGGGCGGCAGATACGCAGTATTTT	CASSSHPAGAADTQYF
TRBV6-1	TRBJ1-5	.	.	TGTGCCAGCAGTGAAAACGGCGGCTTAGTACCCCGTTTCAATCAGCCCCAGCATTTT	CASSENGGLVPRFNQPQHF
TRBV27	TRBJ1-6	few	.	TGTGCCAGCAAGGAGCCGTTATATGATAATTCACCCCTCCACTTT	CASKEPLYDNSPLHF
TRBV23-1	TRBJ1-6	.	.	TGCGCCAGCAGTCAATCCCCCTCCTATAATTCACCCCTCCACTTT	CASSQSPSYNSPLHF
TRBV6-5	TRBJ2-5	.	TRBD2	TGTGCCAGCAGTCGGACTAGCGGGGGGAGAGAGACCCAGTACTTC	CASSRTSGGRETQYF
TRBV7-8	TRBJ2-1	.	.	TGTGCCAGCAGCCCGCTAGATAGCTCCTACAATGAGCAGTTCTTC	CASSPLDSSYNEQFF
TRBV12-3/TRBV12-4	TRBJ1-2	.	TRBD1	TGTGCCAGCAGTCCAGGGGGCTCCTATGGCTACACCTTC	CASSPGGSYGYTF
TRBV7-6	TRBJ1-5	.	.	TGTGCCAGCAGCCCAGGGGAAGGGCAGCCCCAGCATTTT	CASSPGEGQPQHF
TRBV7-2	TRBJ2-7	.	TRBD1	TGTGCCAGCAGTAGAGGACAGGGGCCTCGCTACGAGCAGTACTTC	CASSRGQGPRYEQYF
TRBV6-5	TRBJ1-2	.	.	TGTGCCAGCAGTTACGGACAAAGCGACTATGGCTACACCTTC	CASSYGQSDYGYTF
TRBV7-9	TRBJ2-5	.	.	TGTGCCAGCAGCCCCCCGACCGGGGGCTCTCTCCAAGAGACCCAGTACTTC	CASSPPTGGSLQETQYF
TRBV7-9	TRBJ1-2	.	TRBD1	TGTGCCAGCAGCTTAATCGACAGGGCGGACTATGGCTACACCTTC	CASSLIDRADYGYTF